These 6 T cell receptor beta chains were all obtained from the same sample, sequenced in a study of cytomegalovirus exposure and HLA in healthy donors (dated 2017 in TCRdb). Receptors were amplified or captured by the immunoSEQ multiplex PCR assay. For the multiplex PCR, a mixture combining 60 forward primers for TCR Vbeta segments and 13 reverse primers for TCR Jbeta segments was used. In its TCRdb copy, this immuneACCESS table keeps in-frame sequences only and misses some clones. Where compared with another copy, unresolved V genes explain less than half of these, and the others have no known cause. The sample table holds roughly 240,000 clones, of which more than 75% were seen once. 0.24% of the sample rests with the top ten. The sample taken for sequencing was PBMCs. All receptors derive from a girl aged 2 to 10 in good health and CMV-seronegative.

The chain employs TRBV19 and TRBJ1-3; 9 nucleotides match TRBD1. The V gene end was trimmed by 5 bases and the J gene end by 2 bases; junction bases not matched to a gene: 4. There are 15 residues in the CDR3. The germline CDR1 and CDR2 sequences are LNHDA and SQIVND (reference sequence). The DNA of the CDR3 is TGTGCCAGTAGTTCGGACAGGGGAACTGGAAACACCATATATTTT. Its translation: CASSSDRGTGNTIYF.

This chain links TRBV29-1 with TRBJ2-7; 9 bases are shared with TRBD1. Germline trimming cut 7 bases from V and 4 bases from J; bases unmatched to any gene: 11. CDR1 SQVTM and CDR2 ANQGSEA come from the germline V gene. The CDR3 extends over 14 amino acids. As DNA, the CDR3 is TGCAGCGCTCTACACAGGGGGCGCGGGTACGAGCAGTACTTC. This gives the protein CSALHRGRGYEQYF.

This chain links TRBV7-8 with TRBJ1-1, with 8 bases matching TRBD1. The length of the CDR3 is 16 residues. Germline V lookup: CDR1 SGHVS, CDR2 FQNEAQ. The V gene end was trimmed by 2 bases and the J gene end by 5 bases; junction bases not matched to a gene: 10. The CDR3 region has the DNA TGTGCCAGCAGCTTACTGGCAGGGGGCATGGGGACTGAAGCTTTCTTT. It translates to CASSLLAGGMGTEAFF.

V usage is TRBV27 and J usage is TRBJ1-1; TRBD1 might be the D (5 bases). Germline CDR1 reads MNHEY; CDR2 reads SMNVEV (reference sequence). V lost 2 bases to trimming and J lost 1 base, with 8 bases between them. This CDR3 spans 14 amino acids. CDR3 bases: TGTGCCAGCAGTTTAGCCAGGGCGAACACTGAAGCTTTCTTT. The encoded protein is CASSLARANTEAFF.

This clone occurred once. The chain links TRBV6-6 to TRBJ1-2, with 8 bases matching TRBD1. The junction had 3 bases not matched to a gene; V was cut back by 5 bases and J by 1 base. The CDR3 length is 14 residues. Germline CDR1 is MNHNY and CDR2 is SVGAGI (reference sequence). The CDR3 region is CASSRTGNNYGYTF. The CDR3 bases are TGTGCCAGCAGTAGGACAGGGAATAACTATGGCTACACCTTC.

This clone was observed once. The chain joins TRBV7-3 to TRBJ1-1; D perhaps matches TRBD1 (5 bases). Germline CDR1 SGHTA, CDR2 FQGTGA. This CDR3 is 14 amino acids long. The V and J ends lost 6 bases and 1 base respectively, with 12 bases between them. CDR3 residues: CASSSQGTNTEAFF. In DNA, the CDR3 is TGTGCCAGCAGTTCTCAGGGTACGAACACTGAAGCTTTCTTT.